Listed here is a single T cell receptor beta chain. The data stem from a study of cytomegalovirus exposure and HLA in healthy donors. Primers: 60 Vbeta forward and 13 Jbeta reverse. This table comes from immunoSEQ multiplex PCR, and its TCRdb copy is limited to in-frame clones, with some not included. In the table there are 220,000 or so clones, about 77% of which are singletons. V trimming: 4 bases; J trimming: 5 bases; junction bases outside the gene matches: 14. The CDR3 is 16 residues long. Germline V gives CDR1 ENHRY, CDR2 SYGVKD. The sequence derives from a woman aged 30 to 39 in good health and CMV-seronegative. Sequences were obtained from PBMCs. V usage is TRBV10-3 and J usage is TRBJ2-7, with 7 bases that match TRBD1. The DNA for the CDR3 is TGTGCCATCAGTGTCCTCGGACAGGACGGTGCCAACGAGCAGTACTTC. Its translation is CAISVLGQDGANEQYF.